Below are 26 T cell receptor beta chains sequenced from a single sample in a study of naive and memory T cell subsets. Two oligonucleotides, mixed equimolar, formed the beta constant-region primer covering TRBC1 and TRBC2. One entry per CDR3 protein, called by TCRdb with MiXCR from the UMI-ligation and nested PCR reads. The sample carries approximately 140,000 distinct CDR3 sequences, approximately 17% recorded once. Sequencing input: naive CD4+ T cells from blood. These receptors all stem from a human donor in good health.

This chain joins TRBV24-1 and TRBJ2-1; 11 bases fit TRBD1. The V and J ends lost 3 bases and 7 bases, in that order; junction bases with no gene match: 4. Germline lookup yields CDR1 KGHDR and CDR2 SFDVKD. The CDR3 length is 15 residues. CDR3 DNA: TGTGCCACCAGTGATCCCGGACAGGGGGCAAATGAGCAGTTCTTC. This sequence encodes CATSDPGQGANEQFF.

A few counts support this clonotype. This chain joins TRBV5-6 and TRBJ2-4; 7 positions agree with TRBD1. CDR1 SGHDT and CDR2 YYEEEE come from the germline V gene. Trimming removed 3 bases from V and 0 bases from J; junction bases left unmatched: 6. CDR3 length: 16 amino acids. CDR3 nucleotide sequence: TGTGCCAGCAGCTCTCCGGGACAGCTAGCCAAAAACATTCAGTACTTC. It is translated as CASSSPGQLAKNIQYF.

J is TRBJ2-5 and V is TRBV20-1; 7 positions match TRBD1. The J segment lost 4 bases and the V segment lost 5 bases, leaving 10 bases of the junction unmatched. This CDR3 comprises 14 residues. CDR1 and CDR2 from the germline V gene are DFQATT and SNEGSKA (reference sequence). Here the CDR3 DNA reads TGCAGTGCTGAAAAGGGGGCTAGTGTAGAGACCCAGTACTTC. The encoded protein is CSAEKGASVETQYF.

The chain is built from TRBV18 and TRBJ1-6; D is possibly TRBD1 (6 bases). V dropped 2 bases and J dropped 1 base, with 12 bases sitting between them. The CDR3 is made up of 17 amino acids. The germline CDR1 and CDR2 sequences are KGHSH and LQKENI. For the CDR3, the DNA is TGTGCCAGCTCACCAACAGGGCCGGGGTCCTATAATTCACCCCTCCACTTT. This gives the protein CASSPTGPGSYNSPLHF. Full variable domain (rest looked up from reference TRBV18 and TRBJ1-6): NAGVMQNPRHLVRRRGQEARLRCSPMKGHSHVYWYRQLPEEGLKFMVYLQKENIIDESGMPKERFSAEFPKEGPSILRIQQVVRGDSAAYFCASSPTGPGSYNSPLHFGNGTRLTVT.

This clonotype was observed a handful of times. The gene calls are TRBV7-6 and TRBJ1-1; 8 positions agree with TRBD1. V was clipped by 2 bases and J by 10 bases; unmatched bases: 6. CDR1 is SGHVS and CDR2 is FNYEAQ in the germline V gene. The CDR3 is 13 residues long. This CDR3 reads CASSLIQGDGAFF. CDR3 nucleotides: TGTGCCAGCAGCTTAATACAGGGGGACGGAGCTTTCTTT.

This clonotype was observed a handful of times. This sequence joins TRBV3-1 and TRBJ2-3, with unresolved D. Germline loops: CDR1 LGHDT, CDR2 YNNKEL (reference sequence). The ends were cut back, 5 bases at V and 4 bases at J, with 7 bases in the middle. This CDR3 comprises 12 residues. The CDR3 loop is CASSSRADTQYF. The CDR3 DNA reads as TGTGCCAGCAGCAGTCGAGCAGATACGCAGTATTTT.

This clonotype was counted only a few times. This chain links TRBV10-3 with TRBJ2-5; D may be TRBD2 (5 bases). The CDR3 runs to 11 residues. V lost 10 bases and J 4 bases, leaving 10 bases between the germline ends. Germline assignment: CDR1 ENHRY and CDR2 SYGVKD. The DNA for the CDR3 is TGTGCCACGGCACTAGGAGAGACCCAGTACTTC. Encoded protein: CATALGETQYF.

In this sample, this clonotype turned up many times. This chain links TRBV5-4 with TRBJ2-1, with D perhaps matching TRBD2 (5 bases). The V end was cut by 2 bases, the J end by 8 bases, with 8 bases between. The CDR3 loop spans 12 amino acids. From germline, CDR1 is SGHNT and CDR2 YYREEE (reference sequence). The DNA for the CDR3 is TGTGCCAGCAGCTTCACGGGATATGAGCAGTTCTTC. It encodes CASSFTGYEQFF.

The V gene is TRBV12-3 or TRBV12-4, the J gene TRBJ2-7, with a possible D match to TRBD2 (6 bases). V was shortened by 6 bases and J by 2 bases, with 11 bases between the two germline ends. The CDR3 runs 13 residues. CDR3 protein: CASSGTPTYEQYF. The CDR3 DNA follows: TGTGCCAGCAGCGGGACTCCTACCTACGAGCAGTACTTC.

This rearrangement joins TRBV4-1 to TRBJ1-3; D not certain. Germline lookup yields CDR1 MGHRA and CDR2 YSYEKL. There are 15 residues in the CDR3. Trimming took 7 bases from V and 0 from J, leaving 13 bases between them. Here the CDR3 DNA reads TGCGCCAGCAAGAGGCTATACGACTCTGGAAACACCATATATTTT. It encodes CASKRLYDSGNTIYF.

This clonotype was counted at least ten times. J is TRBJ1-1 and V is TRBV28; the D is unclear. Trimming cost V 5 bases and J 1 base, with 5 bases left between them. The CDR3 sequence is 12 residues long. CDR1 is MDHEN, CDR2 SYDVKM, per germline. The CDR3 reads CASSAQNTEAFF. The CDR3 region has the DNA TGTGCCAGCAGTGCTCAGAACACTGAAGCTTTCTTT.

This clonotype was seen a few times. The chain couples TRBV19 to TRBJ2-1; TRBD2 matches 9 bases. V lost 5 bases to trimming and J lost 6 bases; unmatched junction nucleotides: 2. Germline V gene lookup returns CDR1 LNHDA and CDR2 SQIVND (reference sequence). This CDR3 is 13 amino acids long. The CDR3 loop reads CASSSGLANEQFF. CDR3 DNA: TGTGCCAGTAGTTCGGGACTAGCCAATGAGCAGTTCTTC.

This chain uses TRBV24-1 with TRBJ2-5, with TRBD2 matching over 10 bases. Trimming took 7 bases from V and 3 from J; bases not matched to a gene: 1. CDR3 length equals 13 residues. Germline-derived CDR1 and CDR2 are KGHDR and SFDVKD. The CDR3 region has the DNA TGTGCCACCAGACTAGCGGGAAAAGAGACCCAGTACTTC. Its protein is CATRLAGKETQYF.

The V gene is TRBV29-1, the J gene TRBJ1-5; no clear D gene. V lost 7 bases, J lost 2 bases, and 12 bases lay in between. This CDR3 has 13 residues. CDR1 is SQVTM and CDR2 is ANQGSEA in the germline V gene. CDR3 nucleotide sequence: TGCAGCGCCGCCGAATCGGGCAATCAGCCCCAGCATTTT. This codes for CSAAESGNQPQHF.

The V and J genes are TRBV5-1 and TRBJ2-4; the D call may be TRBD1 or TRBD2 (5 bases each). Germline values: CDR1 SGHRS, CDR2 YFSETQ. Trimming left V 6 bases short and J 6 bases short, with 16 bases between. The CDR3 extends over 14 amino acids. The CDR3 sequence: CASTLPGSGNIQYF. CDR3 nucleotides: TGCGCCAGCACATTACCAGGGAGCGGAAACATTCAGTACTTC.

Only a few counts were recorded for this clonotype. This chain links TRBV12-3 or TRBV12-4 with TRBJ2-2; D tentatively reads TRBD1 or TRBD2 (5 bases each). The CDR3 is 15 amino acids. Trimming shortened V by 3 bases and J by 7 bases, and 15 bases separated the two germline ends. CDR3 bases: TGTGCCAGCAGTTTCCGTGAGGGGCGCATCGGGGAGCTGTTTTTT. As protein: CASSFREGRIGELFF.

This clonotype was seen only a few times. J is TRBJ1-4 and V is TRBV7-2; the D gene is possibly TRBD1 (5 bases). V lost 4 bases, J lost 14 bases, and 17 bases lay in between. The CDR3 consists of 13 residues. The germline V gene encodes CDR1 SGHTA and CDR2 FQGNSA. DNA for the CDR3: TGTGCCAGCAGCTCGGACCCAACAGGAATCCTGTTTTTT. As protein: CASSSDPTGILFF.

In its sample, this clonotype was seen a few times. This chain uses TRBV12-3 or TRBV12-4 with TRBJ1-1; unclear D gene. Trimming pared 6 bases from V and 1 base from J, leaving 6 bases between. This CDR3 has 12 residues. The CDR3 DNA sequence: TGTGCCAGCAGAAACACGAACACTGAAGCTTTCTTT. It codes for CASRNTNTEAFF.

This chain links TRBV28 with TRBJ2-3, with D perhaps matching TRBD1 (6 bases). In germline, CDR1 is MDHEN, CDR2 SYDVKM. CDR3 size: 16 residues. V was clipped by 7 bases and J by 2 bases, with 19 bases between them. The CDR3 nucleotides are TGTGCCAGCACCTCAATCGGGACACAAGACACAGATACGCAGTATTTT. Protein product: CASTSIGTQDTDTQYF.

This clonotype was seen a handful of times. The rearrangement joins TRBV6-6 to TRBJ2-7; D is unclear. With 2 bases removed from V and 0 bases from J, the gap between germline ends came to 8 bases. CDR1 MNHNY and CDR2 SVGAGI come from the germline V gene (reference sequence). The CDR3 sequence is 14 residues long. Written as DNA, the CDR3 is TGTGCCAGCAGTTACACGGGCGGCTCCTACGAGCAGTACTTC. Translated, it gives CASSYTGGSYEQYF.

This clonotype has only a few counts. The CDR3 nucleotides read TGTGCCTGGAAGGAGGGGGCTGATGAAAAACTGTTTTTT. Translating it yields CAWKEGADEKLFF. This rearrangement joins TRBV30 to TRBJ1-4; 7 bases map to TRBD1. The CDR3 covers 13 residues. CDR1 and CDR2 from the germline V gene are GTSNPN and SVGIG (reference sequence). V was pared by 4 bases and J by 6 bases, with 5 bases of the junction left unmatched. The complete variable domain, with remaining parts taken from reference TRBV30 and TRBJ1-4, reads SQTIHQWPATLVQPVGSPLSLECTVEGTSNPNLYWYRQAAGRGLQLLFYSVGIGQISSEVPQNLSASRPQDRQFILSSKKLLLSDSGFYLCAWKEGADEKLFFGSGTQLSVL.

The V and J genes are TRBV29-1 and TRBJ2-7; weak D call: TRBD1 (6 bases). Germline loops: CDR1 SQVTM, CDR2 ANQGSEA. CDR3 length: 12 residues. V shed 5 bases and J shed 3 bases, with 11 bases lying between them. The chain's CDR3 is CSVLGQSYEQYF. The CDR3 coding sequence is TGCAGCGTTCTAGGACAGAGCTACGAGCAGTACTTC.

This clonotype was counted only a few times. The V and J genes are TRBV29-1 and TRBJ2-5; perhaps TRBD2 as D (6 bases). Trimming stripped 4 bases from V and 6 bases from J, with 18 bases between. Germline V gene sequence: CDR1 SQVTM, CDR2 ANQGSEA. This CDR3 region has 14 residues. CDR3 coding DNA: TGCAGCGTTGTCGCGGCGGGGCAGGGAAAGACCCAGTACTTC. This encodes CSVVAAGQGKTQYF.

The rearrangement links TRBV20-1 to TRBJ2-4; 8 positions agree with TRBD2. Germline lookup yields CDR1 DFQATT and CDR2 SNEGSKA (reference sequence). CDR3 length: 13 amino acids. The trim removed 1 base at V and 9 bases at J, leaving 5 bases unmatched. The CDR3 loop reads CSARVGRASIQYF. CDR3 nucleotide sequence: TGCAGTGCTAGAGTCGGGAGGGCCAGCATTCAGTACTTC.

The chain uses TRBV6-1 and TRBJ2-2; D not resolved. Germline CDR1 is MNHNS and CDR2 is SASEGT. The CDR3 contains 15 residues. Trimming cost V 6 bases and J 0 bases, with 11 bases left between them. In nucleotides, the CDR3 is TGTGCCAGCAGCGCTGGCTGGACGAACACCGGGGAGCTGTTTTTT. It specifies CASSAGWTNTGELFF.

This clonotype has a count of ten or more. The V call is TRBV19, the J call TRBJ2-1; a possible D gene is TRBD2 (6 bases). Germline V CDR1 and CDR2: LNHDA, SQIVND (reference sequence). Trimming took 10 bases from V and 0 from J, leaving 10 bases between them. The CDR3 contains 13 residues. The CDR3 region has the DNA TGTGCCACGGGGGTCAGCTCCTACAATGAGCAGTTCTTC. This encodes CATGVSSYNEQFF. The full variable domain, with the rest looked up from reference TRBV19 and TRBJ2-1, is DGGITQSPKYLFRKEGQNVTLSCEQNLNHDAMYWYRQDPGQGLRLIYYSQIVNDFQKGDIAEGYSVSREKKESFPLTVTSAQKNPTAFYLCATGVSSYNEQFFGPGTRLTVL.